This T cell receptor (beta chain) was observed in a study of cytomegalovirus exposure and HLA in healthy donors. Findings and limits, study-wide: An analysis done earlier found most TCR beta V segments productive about 90% or about 30% of the time. Later analysis associated a missense DCLRE1C variant with TCR beta V- and J-gene trimming.

On this clone: Its antigen is still unknown.

PCR was performed using 60 Vbeta and 13 Jbeta primers. Only in-frame clones appear in the TCRdb table, and some are missing; sequencing was by immunoSEQ multiplex PCR. The table records about 130,000 clones, about four fifths of them present only once. Germline loops: CDR1 SGHNT, CDR2 YYREEE (reference sequence). The CDR3 consists of 14 residues. V shed 4 bases, J shed 5 bases, and the junction held 7 bases outside the gene matches. The sequence was collected from a man between 25 and 39 years old in good health. The material sequenced was PBMCs. The J gene is TRBJ2-5, the V gene TRBV5-4; 8 bases fit TRBD2. The DNA of the CDR3 is TGTGCCAGCAGCCAGGGACTAGGGAGGGAGACCCAGTACTTC. Translation gives CASSQGLGRETQYF.